This TCR beta chain came from a study of graft-versus-host responses after intestinal transplantation. Concerning this clone: The antigen is unknown.

Study-wide points: Individuals who had graft-donor T cell macrochimerism had allografts that showed high graft-versus-host to host-versus-graft clonal ratios.

TCRdb keeps only in-frame clones here, not all; method: immunoSEQ multiplex PCR. The sample has around 18,000 clones, around 95% seen once; the top ten hold about 0.79%. This sequence originates from a human patient who received an intestinal transplant, so some T cells may come from the graft donor. Source: PBMCs, taken 23 days after intestinal transplant.

CDR3 protein: CASSYSTTGSYGYTF. The CDR3 bases are TGTGCCAGCAGTTACTCGACGACAGGGTCCTATGGCTACACCTTC. V and J are TRBV6-6 and TRBJ1-2; TRBD1 matches at 7 bases. Trimming cost V 0 bases and J 4 bases; bases outside gene matches: 5. The germline V gene has CDR1 MNHNY and CDR2 SVGAGI (reference sequence). There are 15 residues in the CDR3.